Listed below are T cell receptor beta chains from one sample, sequenced in a study of OX40 agonist ivuxolimab in advanced cancers. Some clones are missing from TCRdb's copy, which holds only in-frame ones; the method was immunoSEQ multiplex PCR. Seen here are 25,000 to 35,000 clones, approximately 85% observed once, and the top ten hold less than 50%. The sample in question was CD4+ or CD8+ T cells sorted from blood, obtained in a trial of the OX40 agonist ivuxolimab. These receptors all come from an adult with an advanced solid tumor such as melanoma, head and neck, liver or kidney cancer. Each CDR3 is given with its conserved first and last residue. The order of the fields is V gene, D gene, J gene, clone size, CDR3 protein, CDR3 DNA. D genes are given only for firm matches. Some rows mark clone size as missing; the rest say once, few, many or name a class of expanded clone.

TRBV28	TRBD2	TRBJ2-3	large	CASSLEVASGGEAQYF	TGTGCCAGCAGTTTAGAGGTGGCTAGCGGGGGGGAAGCGCAGTATTTT
TRBV27	TRBD1	TRBJ2-7	NA	CASTQGDEQYF	TGTGCCAGCACCCAGGGGGACGAGCAGTACTTC
TRBV27	NA	TRBJ1-1	NA	CASSLSNRITEAFF	TGTGCCAGCAGTTTATCAAACAGAATCACTGAAGCTTTCTTT
TRBV10-3	TRBD1	TRBJ2-7	NA	CAIGAGTGGYEQYF	TGTGCCATCGGTGCCGGGACAGGGGGCTACGAGCAGTACTTC
TRBV4-3	TRBD1	TRBJ1-1	few	CASSQGQGPTEAFF	TGCGCCAGCAGCCAAGGACAGGGACCCACTGAAGCTTTCTTT
TRBV19	NA	TRBJ2-2	NA	CASVENTGELFF	TGTGCCAGTGTAGAGAACACCGGGGAGCTGTTTTTT
TRBV7-8	NA	TRBJ2-1	NA	CASSLFSALAYNEQFF	TGTGCCAGCAGCTTATTTTCAGCTTTAGCCTACAATGAGCAGTTCTTC
TRBV4-1	NA	TRBJ1-1	NA	CASSQDPQLYTEAFF	TGCGCCAGCAGCCAAGACCCACAGCTTTACACTGAAGCTTTCTTT
TRBV7-3	NA	TRBJ1-1	NA	CASSLNRDTEAFF	TGTGCCAGCAGCTTAAACAGGGACACTGAAGCTTTCTTT
TRBV5-4	NA	TRBJ1-1	NA	CASSLDREDPEAFF	TGTGCCAGCAGCTTGGACAGGGAAGACCCTGAAGCTTTCTTT
TRBV7-6	NA	TRBJ2-1	NA	CASGAYNEQFF	TGTGCCAGCGGGGCATACAATGAGCAGTTCTTC
TRBV6-4	NA	TRBJ2-2	NA	CASSDSDTGELFF	TGTGCCAGCAGTGACTCGGACACCGGGGAGCTGTTTTTT
TRBV27	NA	TRBJ1-6	NA	CASSRSSYNSPLHF	TGTGCCAGCAGTCGAAGCTCCTATAATTCACCCCTCCACTTT
TRBV19	NA	TRBJ1-1	NA	CASSSIETLHRTEAFF	TGTGCCAGTAGTTCCATAGAGACCCTCCACAGGACTGAAGCTTTCTTT
TRBV30	NA	TRBJ2-7	NA	CAWSPGRLSYEQYF	TGTGCCTGGTCACCGGGACGGTTGTCCTACGAGCAGTACTTC
TRBV7-3	TRBD1	TRBJ2-2	NA	CASSSSGGAAGLTGELFF	TGTGCCAGCAGCTCTTCAGGGGGCGCAGCTGGTTTAACGGGGGAGCTGTTTTTT
TRBV4-3	NA	TRBJ1-2	NA	CASSQAMGHYGYTF	TGCGCCAGCAGCCAAGCAATGGGACACTATGGCTACACCTTC
TRBV9	NA	TRBJ2-5	NA	CASSVGLWGETQYF	TGTGCCAGCAGCGTAGGACTCTGGGGGGAGACCCAGTACTTC
TRBV6-5	NA	TRBJ2-3	NA	CASSYSPTFFTDTQYF	TGTGCCAGCAGTTACTCCCCTACTTTTTTCACAGATACGCAGTATTTT
TRBV5-1	TRBD1	TRBJ1-1	NA	CASSQGGGTEAFF	TGCGCCAGCAGCCAGGGGGGAGGGACTGAAGCTTTCTTT
TRBV9	TRBD1	TRBJ2-3	NA	CASSGQGGITDTQYF	TGTGCCAGCAGCGGACAGGGTGGGATCACAGATACGCAGTATTTT
TRBV7-3	TRBD1	TRBJ2-2	NA	CASSLPTGDGTGELFF	TGTGCCAGCAGCTTACCGACAGGGGATGGCACCGGGGAGCTGTTTTTT
TRBV6-5	NA	TRBJ1-1	NA	CASSYSTSGVEAFF	TGTGCCAGCAGTTACTCAACCTCAGGGGTTGAAGCTTTCTTT
TRBV28	NA	TRBJ1-2	NA	CASSRIPGSYGYTF	TGTGCCAGCAGTCGAATACCAGGGAGCTATGGCTACACCTTC
TRBV5-6	NA	TRBJ2-5	NA	CASSLPGEETQYF	TGTGCCAGCAGCTTGCCGGGGGAAGAGACCCAGTACTTC
TRBV27	TRBD2	TRBJ2-1	NA	CASSFLAGGPVDEQFF	TGTGCCAGCAGTTTCCTAGCGGGGGGGCCTGTAGATGAGCAGTTCTTC
TRBV7-6	NA	TRBJ1-6	NA	CASSLGGSNSPLHF	TGTGCCAGCAGCTTAGGGGGAAGCAATTCACCCCTCCACTTT
TRBV4-1	TRBD1	TRBJ2-1	NA	CASSPAWTGWNEQFF	TGCGCCAGCAGCCCTGCCTGGACAGGGTGGAATGAGCAGTTCTTC
TRBV4-1	NA	TRBJ1-1	NA	CASSQVIGRMNTEAFF	TGCGCCAGCAGCCAAGTTATAGGGAGAATGAACACTGAAGCTTTCTTT
TRBV5-1	TRBD1	TRBJ1-2	once	CASSLGQGANGYTF	TGCGCCAGCAGCTTGGGACAGGGGGCAAATGGCTACACCTTC
TRBV2	NA	TRBJ1-3	NA	CASSEEPRDPGNTIYF	TGTGCCAGCAGTGAAGAACCGAGGGACCCTGGAAACACCATATATTTT
TRBV30	NA	TRBJ1-1	medium-sized	CAWSAGGATEAFF	TGTGCCTGGAGTGCGGGGGGGGCCACTGAAGCTTTCTTT
TRBV6-5	NA	TRBJ2-2	NA	CASRATLTGELFF	TGTGCCAGCAGGGCGACACTCACCGGGGAGCTGTTTTTT
TRBV11-1	NA	TRBJ2-3	NA	CASSLTSSISTDTQYF	TGTGCCAGCAGCTTGACATCCTCGATTAGCACAGATACGCAGTATTTT
TRBV28	NA	TRBJ1-4	NA	CASSRVRNEKLFF	TGTGCCAGCAGTCGAGTCCGGAATGAAAAACTGTTTTTT
TRBV6-1	NA	TRBJ2-4	few	CASSEVQGGINIQYF	TGTGCCAGCAGTGAAGTTCAAGGGGGAATTAACATTCAGTACTTC
TRBV2	NA	TRBJ1-2	few	CASMGYGYTF	TGTGCCAGCATGGGCTATGGCTACACCTTC
TRBV28	NA	TRBJ2-7	NA	CASSPGFSKHYEQYF	TGTGCCAGCAGTCCCGGCTTTTCTAAACACTACGAGCAGTACTTC
TRBV11-3	NA	TRBJ2-1	NA	CASSLRHPYNEQFF	TGTGCCAGCAGCTTAAGGCACCCCTACAATGAGCAGTTCTTC
TRBV7-2	NA	TRBJ2-3	NA	CASSPLPDLGWQYF	TGTGCCAGCAGCCCGCTTCCGGACCTCGGTTGGCAGTATTTT
TRBV4-2	NA	TRBJ1-2	NA	CASSQGKLDWAGYTF	TGTGCCAGCAGCCAGGGTAAACTGGACTGGGCTGGCTACACCTTC
TRBV9	TRBD2	TRBJ2-3	NA	CASSVDPSGGADTQYF	TGTGCCAGCAGCGTAGATCCTAGCGGGGGGGCAGATACGCAGTATTTT
TRBV6-5	NA	TRBJ1-1	NA	CASSDGTTTEAFF	TGTGCCAGCAGCGACGGGACAACCACTGAAGCTTTCTTT
TRBV4-3	NA	TRBJ2-3	NA	CASSQDRKGRSTDTQYF	TGCGCCAGCAGCCAAGATAGGAAGGGCAGGAGCACAGATACGCAGTATTTT
TRBV7-2	NA	TRBJ1-5	NA	CASSSQSRGPHDQPQHF	TGTGCCAGCAGCTCACAATCCAGGGGACCCCACGATCAGCCCCAGCATTTT
TRBV2	TRBD1	TRBJ2-7	NA	CATEGQYEQYF	TGTGCCACCGAGGGACAGTACGAGCAGTACTTC
TRBV6-6	NA	TRBJ2-5	NA	CASSAQETQYF	TGTGCCAGCAGTGCACAAGAGACCCAGTACTTC
TRBV7-2	NA	TRBJ2-7	NA	CASSLRGGDPSGEQYF	TGTGCCAGCAGCTTACGGGGCGGGGACCCCTCCGGCGAGCAGTACTTC
TRBV27	NA	TRBJ2-1	NA	CASSLLGSEQFF	TGTGCCAGCAGTTTACTGGGGTCTGAGCAGTTCTTC
TRBV5-1	TRBD2	TRBJ2-5	NA	CASSTWPPAGGPGETQYF	TGCGCCAGCAGCACCTGGCCCCCAGCGGGGGGCCCAGGGGAGACCCAGTACTTC
TRBV27	TRBD2	TRBJ2-3	once	CASSSLAVSTDTQYF	TGTGCCAGCAGTTCGCTAGCGGTGAGCACAGATACGCAGTATTTT
TRBV7-3	TRBD2	TRBJ2-2	once	CASSSTGGGYTGELFF	TGTGCCAGCAGCTCGACTGGCGGGGGGTACACCGGGGAGCTGTTTTTT
TRBV4-3	NA	TRBJ2-5	NA	CASRGESRTQYF	TGCGCCAGCAGGGGGGAATCTCGGACCCAGTACTTC
TRBV10-3	TRBD1	TRBJ1-1	NA	CAIRDPGQGAGEGAFF	TGTGCCATCAGAGACCCGGGACAGGGGGCCGGTGAGGGAGCTTTCTTT
TRBV9	TRBD1	TRBJ1-1	NA	CASSAGQMNTEAFF	TGTGCCAGCAGCGCGGGACAGATGAACACTGAAGCTTTCTTT
TRBV5-4	NA	TRBJ1-6	NA	CATGDSYNSPLHF	TGTGCCACCGGGGACTCCTATAATTCACCCCTCCACTTT